Presented here are 7 T cell receptor beta chains from one specimen sequenced in a study of blood T cell repertoires in COVID-19. Assay: immunoSEQ multiplex PCR; the TCRdb copy retains only in-frame clones and omits some. Found here are about 230,000 clones, around 83% of them singletons; the top ten hold about 0.93%. The sequenced sample consisted of peripheral blood. These receptors all come from a man aged 40-50 years with acute or convalescent COVID-19.

The gene calls are TRBV30 and TRBJ1-2; D unclear. Between the trimmed V and J ends, which lost 1 base and 11 bases, there was a span of 17 bases. CDR3 length: 13 amino acids. Germline CDR1 is GTSNPN and CDR2 is SVGIG (reference sequence). CDR3 amino acids: CAWSAPSRSDYTF. The DNA of the CDR3 is TGTGCCTGGAGTGCCCCCAGCAGGTCAGATTACACCTTC.

This clone was observed a handful of times. The rearrangement links TRBV4-3 to TRBJ2-1; 12 nucleotides match TRBD2. The CDR3 runs to 16 residues. Germline lookup yields CDR1 LGHNA and CDR2 YSLEER. The J segment lost 5 bases and the V segment lost 4 bases, leaving 6 bases of the junction unmatched. CDR3 bases: TGCGCCAGCAGCCGCCTGACTAGCGGGGGAAACAATGAGCAGTTCTTC. This codes for CASSRLTSGGNNEQFF.

The chain links TRBV7-3 to TRBJ2-7; 9 bases match TRBD1. This CDR3 has 14 residues. Germline values: CDR1 SGHTA, CDR2 FQGTGA. With V trimmed by 9 bases and J by 1 base, 7 bases remained unmatched. The CDR3 spells CASAPTGGSYEQYF. In nucleotides, the CDR3 is TGTGCCAGTGCACCGACAGGGGGGTCCTACGAGCAGTACTTC.

This chain joins TRBV27 and TRBJ1-3; D is perhaps TRBD1 (6 bases). Germline CDR1 MNHEY, CDR2 SMNVEV (reference sequence). The V end lost 5 bases, the J end lost 8 bases, and 16 bases lay between the germline ends. This CDR3 contains 14 residues. The CDR3 sequence is CASSLRTAADTIYF. The CDR3 coding sequence is TGTGCCAGCAGTCTCCGGACAGCTGCGGACACCATATATTTT.

The rearrangement uses TRBV5-1 and TRBJ2-7; D is possibly TRBD1 (7 bases). Germline assignment: CDR1 SGHRS and CDR2 YFSETQ. V was clipped by 0 bases and J by 0 bases, with 16 bases between them. The CDR3 contains 17 residues. The CDR3 reads CASSLGQGLLSSYEQYF. As DNA, the CDR3 is TGCGCCAGCAGCTTGGGACAGGGACTCCTCTCCTCCTACGAGCAGTACTTC.

The chain combines TRBV4-2 with TRBJ1-6; D not certain. V shed 5 bases and J shed 1 base, with 6 bases lying between them. The CDR3 totals 14 residues. Germline assignment: CDR1 LGHNA and CDR2 YNFKEQ. The CDR3 spells CASSAGSYNSPLHF. The CDR3, as DNA: TGTGCCAGCAGCGCCGGGTCCTATAATTCACCCCTCCACTTT.

The genes are TRBV2 and TRBJ1-6, with 9 nucleotides matching TRBD1. Germline V gene sequence: CDR1 SNHLY, CDR2 FYNNEI. The junction had 5 bases not matched to a gene; V was cut back by 5 bases and J by 9 bases. The CDR3 contains 14 residues. The CDR3 protein is CASSLGQGSSPLHF. In nucleotides, the CDR3 is TGTGCCAGCAGTTTGGGACAGGGAAGTTCACCCCTCCACTTT.